This T cell receptor beta chain was sequenced for a study of blood T cell repertoires in COVID-19. Study background: Samples representing acute and convalescent COVID-19 were sourced from the United States, Italy and Spain. Nucleic acid was either cDNA or gDNA, and it came from T cells, B-cell-depleted T cells, or PBMCs.

Trimming at V came to 4 bases and at J to 2 bases, leaving 4 bases not matched to a gene. Germline V gene lookup returns CDR1 SGHRS and CDR2 YFSETQ. The length of the CDR3 is 15 residues. Original data processing: Counts of nucleated cells, estimated from reference gene primer amplification, were obtained. Using immunoSEQ multiplex PCR, the repertoire was profiled, and TCRdb retains in-frame clones only, with some absent. From that table come the V and J calls and clone size; the DNA was used to work out D and trimming. The sample lists 30,000 to 40,000 clones, around 83% seen once, with around 13% in the top ten.

Sequencing was carried out using peripheral blood. This clonotype was sampled from a human donor in a cohort sampled during active COVID-19. This chain connects TRBV5-1 to TRBJ2-5; 11 bases align to TRBD2. Here the CDR3 DNA reads TGCGCCAGCAGCCTTAGCGGGGGGGCACAAGAGACCCAGTACTTC. It yields the protein CASSLSGGAQETQYF.